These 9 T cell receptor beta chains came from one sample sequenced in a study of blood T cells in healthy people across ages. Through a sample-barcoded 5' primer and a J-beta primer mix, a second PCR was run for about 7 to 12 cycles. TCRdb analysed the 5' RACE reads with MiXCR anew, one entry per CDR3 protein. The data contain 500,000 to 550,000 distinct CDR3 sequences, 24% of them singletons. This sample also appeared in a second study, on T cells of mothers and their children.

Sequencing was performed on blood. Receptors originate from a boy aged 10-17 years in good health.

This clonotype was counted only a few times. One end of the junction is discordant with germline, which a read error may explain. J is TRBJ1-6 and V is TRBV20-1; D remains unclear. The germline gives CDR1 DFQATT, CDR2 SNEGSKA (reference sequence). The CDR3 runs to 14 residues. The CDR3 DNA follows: TGCAGTGCTAGAGACAGCTCCTATAATTCACTCCTCCACTTT. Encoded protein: CSARDSSYNSLLHF.

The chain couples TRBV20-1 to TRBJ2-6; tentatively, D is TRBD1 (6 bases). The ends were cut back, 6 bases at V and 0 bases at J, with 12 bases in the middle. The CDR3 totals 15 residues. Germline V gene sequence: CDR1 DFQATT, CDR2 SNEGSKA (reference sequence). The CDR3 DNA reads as TGCAGTGCCAGATCGGACAGCTCTGGGGCCAACGTCCTGACTTTC. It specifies CSARSDSSGANVLTF.

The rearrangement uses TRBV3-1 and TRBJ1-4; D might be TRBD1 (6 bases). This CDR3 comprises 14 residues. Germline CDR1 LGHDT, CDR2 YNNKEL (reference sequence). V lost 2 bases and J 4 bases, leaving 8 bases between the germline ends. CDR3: CASSQRDNNEKLFF. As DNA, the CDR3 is TGTGCCAGCAGCCAACGGGACAATAATGAAAAACTGTTTTTT.

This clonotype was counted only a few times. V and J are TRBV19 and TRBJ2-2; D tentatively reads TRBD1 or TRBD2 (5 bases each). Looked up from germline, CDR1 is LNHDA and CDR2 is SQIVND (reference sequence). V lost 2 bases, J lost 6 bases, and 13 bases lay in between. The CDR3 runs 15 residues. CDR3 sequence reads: CASSITGATAGELFF. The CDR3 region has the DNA TGTGCCAGTAGTATAACCGGGGCAACAGCCGGGGAGCTGTTTTTT.

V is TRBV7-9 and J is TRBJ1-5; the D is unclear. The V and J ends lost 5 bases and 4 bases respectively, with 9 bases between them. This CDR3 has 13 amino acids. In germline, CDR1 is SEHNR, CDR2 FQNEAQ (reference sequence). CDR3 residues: CASSTQWNQPQHF. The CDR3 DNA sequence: TGTGCCAGCAGCACACAGTGGAATCAGCCCCAGCATTTT.

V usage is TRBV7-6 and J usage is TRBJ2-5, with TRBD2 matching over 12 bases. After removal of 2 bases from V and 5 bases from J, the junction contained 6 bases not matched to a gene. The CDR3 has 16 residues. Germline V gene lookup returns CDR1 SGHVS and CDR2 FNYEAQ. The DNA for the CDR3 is TGTGCCAGCAGCTTATCCCTAGCGGGAGGGTCCGAGACCCAGTACTTC. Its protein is CASSLSLAGGSETQYF. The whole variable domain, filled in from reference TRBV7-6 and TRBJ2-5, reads GAGVSQSPRYKVTKRGQDVALRCDPISGHVSLYWYRQALGQGPEFLTYFNYEAQQDKSGLPNDRFSAERPEGSISTLTIQRTEQRDSAMYRCASSLSLAGGSETQYFGPGTRLLVL.

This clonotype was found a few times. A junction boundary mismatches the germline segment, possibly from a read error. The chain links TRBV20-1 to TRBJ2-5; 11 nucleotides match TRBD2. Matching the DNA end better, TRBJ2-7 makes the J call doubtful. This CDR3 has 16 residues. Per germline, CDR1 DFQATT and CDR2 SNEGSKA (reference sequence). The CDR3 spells CSASPLSGGALYEQYF. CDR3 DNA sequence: TGCAGCGCTAGCCCGCTTAGCGGGGGGGCCTTGTACGAGCAGTACTTC.

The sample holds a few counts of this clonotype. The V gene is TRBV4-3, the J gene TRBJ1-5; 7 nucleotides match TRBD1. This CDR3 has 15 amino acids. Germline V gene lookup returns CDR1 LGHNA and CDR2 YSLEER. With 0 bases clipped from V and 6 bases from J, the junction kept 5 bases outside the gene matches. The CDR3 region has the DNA TGCGCCAGCAGCCAAGAGACAGGGAGGCGTCAGCCCCAGCATTTT. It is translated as CASSQETGRRQPQHF.

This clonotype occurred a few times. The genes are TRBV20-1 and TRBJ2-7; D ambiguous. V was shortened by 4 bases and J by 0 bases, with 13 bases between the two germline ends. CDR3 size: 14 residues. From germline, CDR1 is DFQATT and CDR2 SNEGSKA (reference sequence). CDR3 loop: CSATRSGTSYEQYF. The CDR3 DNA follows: TGCAGTGCTACCCGGTCCGGAACCTCCTACGAGCAGTACTTC.